This T cell receptor beta chain was identified during a study of beta chain features in type 1 diabetes. The overall study: Age, gender and cell yields were similar between patients and healthy donors.

Whole-study results and caveats: Moderate yet significant TCRB CDR3 shortening was seen in Type 1 diabetes patients in all four CD4+ subsets.

A heparinised blood draw that averaged about 0.11 L was obtained once from each donor. Via the markers CD45RO/CCR7/CD25/CD127/CD95/CD27, stem cell-like memory, regulatory, central memory and naive CD4+ cells were sorted. Purity exceeding 95% was reached by all sorted populations. Isolated RNA was reverse transcribed in full, so expressed TCRB transcripts were sequenced. The protocol was immunoSEQ multiplex PCR, while the TCRdb copy is restricted to in-frame clones and leaves out a portion. The profile covers some 240,000 clones, with about a sixth appearing a single time and about 0.085% taken by the ten largest. This clone came up a few times. Its antigen is not known. In germline, CDR1 is GTSNPN, CDR2 SVGIG (reference sequence). The CDR3 totals 14 residues. V lost 1 base to trimming and J lost 3 bases; unmatched junction nucleotides: 5.

The sample consisted of naive CD4+ T cells from blood. The receptor was isolated from a man aged 25-45 years with type 1 diabetes. The J gene is TRBJ1-2, the V gene TRBV30, with TRBD1 matching over 7 bases. CDR3 sequence (DNA): TGTGCCTGGAGTGAAAGGGGGCGCGACTATGGCTACACCTTC. Amino acids: CAWSERGRDYGYTF.